This TCR beta chain stems from a study of shared clonotypes between healthy human individuals (dated by TCRdb to the early 2020s). With regard to the full study: A few men and a couple of women, aged 18 to 49 years, made up the cohort. For each donor, CD4 naive and CD4 memory were each run on three plates, CD8 naive on two plates, and CD8 memory on one plate. To increase sequencing depth and limit assay-specific biases, TCR repertoire library preparation and sequencing were carried out by different laboratories using diverse techniques. The study deeply sequenced blood TCR repertoires of about 5 healthy adults to estimate repertoire size and the extent of clonotype sharing between individuals. Each donor's leukapheresis produced roughly between about 0.9 and 9.5 billion PBMCs. Overall results and qualifications from the work: Pairwise subsampling indicated that sequencing depth was expected to affect the degree of clonotype sharing among donors. Sampling was limited to blood, and TCR repertoires in tissue likely differ from TCR repertoires in blood. Naive subsets generally had larger estimated clonotype richness than memory subsets did. Clonotypes shared by all four sorted-subset donors showed higher generation probabilities than non-shared clonotypes. Because the study included only a small number of donors, the genetic and exposure-history diversity represented was limited. Even with the large sequencing depth, rarefaction of the sorted-subset datasets indicated that sequencing was incomplete. About 5% of naive CD4, roughly 3.5% of naive CD8, approximately 2.2% of memory CD4, and 0.35% to 0.5% of memory CD8 clonotypes were shared across a few donors.

TCR CDR3 regions were amplified from genomic DNA by multiplex PCR using the deep immunoSEQ assay. Extracted genomic DNA from each cell subset was distributed evenly across all wells of several immunoSEQ 96-well plates, and each plate was treated as a replicate. For sorted subsets, 150 to 200 ng genomic DNA, equal to tens of thousands of T cell genomes, was loaded into each replicate PCR. The purified libraries were quantified using a Qubit 3.0 fluorometer, sized with a Bioanalyzer 2100, and then quantified again using the KAPA Library Quantification kit. A separate single-read 150-cycle Illumina NextSeq 550 flow cell was used to sequence each immunoSEQ 96-well plate. As for how the authors treated the data: Because only junctional sequences without quality scores were contained in the immunoSEQ output, filtering matching that applied to full-length reads could not be performed. To assign V/J genes and CDR3, sequences were annotated against IMGT germline references using PyIR, a Python wrapper for IgBLAST v1.9. Any read was removed if the V/J assignment was weak (E-value above 1e-6), the CDR3 was missing, or the read contained stop codons, out-of-frame junctions, or ambiguous translated residues. V3J clonotypes were defined by identical inferred V gene, J gene, and CDR3 amino acid sequence. To compute the percentage overlap between repertoires, the number of shared unique clonotypes was divided by the size of the smaller repertoire. Three approaches were used to assess repertoire richness: RTK rarefaction, the Chao1 estimator, and Recon v2.1 estimates of unobserved clonotypes. Generation probabilities for all TCRbeta clonotypes obtained by the gDNA method from four donors were computed using OLGA. In TCRdb, the immuneACCESS table is reduced to in-frame sequences with V and J assigned. These tables do not hold every clone; where another copy was compared, an unresolved V gene accounts for under half, and the others remain unexplained. That table gives V, J and clone size, and the DNA gave D and trimming. Counted in this sample were approximately 2.5 million clones; approximately 93% of them appeared once. Roughly 0.39% of the sample is taken by the ten largest.

Notes on this clone: Its antigen has not been determined. Per-nucleotide qualities are absent, and no much larger clonotype sits a single base away.

Healthy HIV-negative adults with no recently reported acute infections or vaccinations were included as donors. Every donor was a Caucasian adult residing in Nashville, Tennessee, USA. CD4+ T cells were enriched by magnetic negative selection, after which naive cells were positively selected on CD45RA and the negative fraction was taken as the memory subset. Blood was collected by leukapheresis, and PBMCs were isolated by Ficoll-Histopaque density gradient centrifugation and then cryopreserved in liquid nitrogen vapor phase. Analytical flow cytometry was used to check the purity and quantity of each magnetically sorted T cell population. Each sorted fraction had its genomic DNA isolated and then quantified by UV absorbance on a Nanodrop 2000c. Sequencing was done on a sample of naive CD4+ T cells from PBMCs. The cell subset or site label of this sample denotes: CD45RA+ positively selected. The receptor comes from a man between 18 and 29 years old in good health. Some clones in this sample may be carry-over from other donors' samples.

At the DNA level, the sequence is TGCAGCGTTGAAGGCCAGACTGGCTACGAGCAGTACTTC. This gives the protein CSVEGQTGYEQYF. The chain couples TRBV29-1 to TRBJ2-7; a confident D gene designation cannot be given. Taken from cysteine to phenylalanine, the CDR3 has 13 residues. The DNA shown is the 39-base CDR3, in frame from base 1. The germline V gene provides CDR1 SQVTM and CDR2 ANQGSEA. V is reduced by 1 base and J by 3 bases, leaving a spacing of 10 bases between them.